The 28 T cell receptor beta chains presented below share a single source sample, sequenced in a study of vaccination effects on CD4 cells after COVID-19. Their antigen targets remain unknown. Sequenced by immunoSEQ multiplex PCR; TCRdb stores in-frame clones only, minus some. In the table there are about 22,000 clones, around 70% of which are singletons. In the ViraFEST assay, antigen-specific CD4+ clonotypes were identified by expansion after peptide-pool stimulation. Cultured cells yielded isolated CD4+ T cells after around 9 days. As their vaccination, participants received two doses of either BNT162b2 or mRNA-1273. This material consisted of CD4+ T cells from PBMCs cultured with HCoV-NL63 spike peptides, taken after COVID-19 vaccination. Every receptor here comes from a human donor who received a COVID-19 vaccine.

Within the sample, this clone is large (0.1 to 1%). The chain links TRBV20-1 to TRBJ2-3; D is undetermined. V was clipped by 6 bases and J by 5 bases, with 9 bases between them. The CDR3 is made up of 11 amino acids. CDR1 and CDR2 from the germline V gene are DFQATT and SNEGSKA (reference sequence). The DNA for the CDR3 is TGCAGTGCGCCAGTTGGAGATACGCAGTATTTT. Translation: CSAPVGDTQYF.

This clone has only a few counts. V is TRBV19 and J is TRBJ2-7; 8 bases agree with TRBD2. The ends lost 5 bases at V and 3 bases at J; junction bases unmatched: 3. Germline V gene lookup returns CDR1 LNHDA and CDR2 SQIVND (reference sequence). This CDR3 region has 13 residues. In nucleotides, the CDR3 is TGTGCCAGTAGTCTAAGCGGGAGCTACGAGCAGTACTTC. Protein sequence: CASSLSGSYEQYF.

The chain couples TRBV6-5 to TRBJ1-2, with D perhaps matching TRBD1 (6 bases). CDR3 length: 15 residues. Deletions cut 0 bases from V and 4 bases from J, with 12 bases between. Germline V lookup: CDR1 MNHEY, CDR2 SVGAGI. DNA for the CDR3: TGTGCCAGCAGTTACTCTTCCGGGGGCGCCTATGGCTACACCTTC. This translates into CASSYSSGGAYGYTF.

The rearrangement uses TRBV6-6 and TRBJ1-2; 7 nucleotides line up with TRBD1. Germline V CDR1 and CDR2: MNHNY, SVGAGI (reference sequence). Trimming at V came to 5 bases and at J to 6 bases, leaving 3 bases not matched to a gene. This CDR3 region has 12 residues. The CDR3 DNA sequence: TGTGCCAGCAGTCTAGGGACAGATGGCTACACCTTC. Its protein is CASSLGTDGYTF.

V usage is TRBV2 and J usage is TRBJ1-6; D gene unclear. Trimming left V 2 bases short and J 8 bases short, with 7 bases between. CDR3 length: 13 amino acids. Germline V gene lookup returns CDR1 SNHLY and CDR2 FYNNEI. This CDR3 is CASSESRDSPLHF. CDR3 coding DNA: TGTGCCAGCAGTGAATCAAGGGATTCACCCCTCCACTTT. The variable domain in full, completed from reference TRBV2 and TRBJ1-6, reads EPEVTQTPSHQVTQMGQEVILRCVPISNHLYFYWYRQILGQKVEFLVSFYNNEISEKSEIFDDQFSVERPDGSNFTLKIRSTKLEDSAMYFCASSESRDSPLHFGNGTRLTVT.

The CDR3 sequence is CATRGTGEGNQPQHF. Written as DNA, the CDR3 is TGTGCCACCAGGGGGACAGGGGAAGGCAATCAGCCCCAGCATTTT. This chain links TRBV24-1 with TRBJ1-5; TRBD1 matches 10 bases. There are 15 residues in the CDR3. After removal of 7 bases from V and 2 bases from J, the junction contained 4 bases not matched to a gene. Germline values: CDR1 KGHDR, CDR2 SFDVKD.

The genes are TRBV7-9 and TRBJ1-1; D is uncertain. The V and J ends lost 0 bases and 7 bases respectively, with 9 bases between them. The CDR3 consists of 13 residues. Germline V gene data show CDR1 as SEHNR and CDR2 as FQNEAQ (reference sequence). CDR3 protein: CASSLAEADEAFF. The CDR3, as DNA: TGTGCCAGCAGCTTAGCGGAGGCGGATGAAGCTTTCTTT.

This chain links TRBV6-4 with TRBJ1-6; the match to TRBD1 covers 8 bases. Germline CDR1 and CDR2: MRHNA and SNTAGT. The CDR3 consists of 15 residues. The ends lost 3 bases at V and 7 bases at J; junction bases unmatched: 5. CDR3 nucleotide sequence: TGTGCCAGCAGTGAAGGCAGGGGGCTGAATTCACCCCTCCACTTT. Protein product: CASSEGRGLNSPLHF.

This clone has a handful of counts. The chain has TRBV14 and TRBJ2-1; TRBD1 aligns across 7 bases. The CDR3 consists of 16 residues. V was clipped by 4 bases and J by 0 bases; unmatched bases: 6. Germline V gives CDR1 SGHDN, CDR2 FVKESK. The CDR3 DNA reads as TGTGCCAGCAGCCCCGAAGCAGGGGGCTCCTACAATGAGCAGTTCTTC. Amino acid sequence: CASSPEAGGSYNEQFF.

The J gene is TRBJ1-3, the V gene TRBV9; a possible D gene is TRBD1 (5 bases). Germline V gives CDR1 SGDLS, CDR2 YYNGEE. This CDR3 spans 15 amino acids. The V gene lost 7 bases and the J gene lost 4 bases, with 18 bases spanning the gap. The CDR3 DNA reads as TGTGCCAGCGAAGATGGGGCTGGTTCGGGAAACACCATATATTTT. Amino acid sequence: CASEDGAGSGNTIYF.

The J gene is TRBJ1-1, the V gene TRBV18; D is unclear. CDR3 length: 12 amino acids. V dropped 3 bases and J dropped 2 bases, with 4 bases sitting between them. Germline CDR1 KGHSH, CDR2 LQKENI. CDR3 DNA: TGTGCCAGCTCACCCACCAACACTGAAGCTTTCTTT. This sequence encodes CASSPTNTEAFF.

V is TRBV11-2 and J is TRBJ1-1; 7 positions match TRBD1. Unmatched junction bases numbered 9, after V lost 8 bases and J lost 6 bases. Germline assignment: CDR1 SGHAT and CDR2 FQNNGV. CDR3 length: 13 amino acids. The CDR3 bases are TGTGCCAGCTCCCAGGACAGGCTTTCTGAAGCTTTCTTT. Amino acid sequence: CASSQDRLSEAFF.

This chain connects TRBV19 to TRBJ1-2; a possible D gene is TRBD1 (6 bases). In germline, CDR1 is LNHDA, CDR2 SQIVND (reference sequence). Trimming took off 2 bases at V and 8 bases at J, with 15 bases between the two ends. The CDR3 has 14 amino acids. CDR3 region: CASSISGGAGGYTF. The CDR3 DNA is TGTGCCAGTAGTATAAGTGGGGGCGCCGGCGGCTACACCTTC.

This clone was detected only a few times. In nucleotides, the CDR3 is TGTGCCAGCAGCCCCCAGACAGCGAACACTGAAGCTTTCTTT. Protein: CASSPQTANTEAFF. The chain joins TRBV3-1 (or the pseudogene TRBV3-2) to TRBJ1-1; maybe TRBD1 (5 bases). The CDR3 runs 14 residues. Germline V lookup: CDR1 LGHDT, CDR2 YNNKEL (reference sequence). Between the trimmed V and J ends, which lost 4 bases and 1 base, there was a span of 10 bases.

This chain links TRBV6-5 with TRBJ1-2, with a possible D match to TRBD1 (6 bases). In germline, CDR1 is MNHEY, CDR2 SVGAGI. This CDR3 region has 13 residues. Trimming left V 8 bases short and J 1 base short, with 11 bases between. Here the CDR3 DNA reads TGTGCCAGCGGAATGGACAGTAACTATGGCTACACCTTC. Amino acids: CASGMDSNYGYTF.

This clone has only a few counts. The gene calls are TRBV6-5 and TRBJ2-7; TRBD2 is a possible D gene (5 bases). The germline V gene encodes CDR1 MNHEY and CDR2 SVGAGI. The CDR3 extends over 15 amino acids. V was cut by 8 bases and J by 3 bases, with 20 bases left in between. CDR3 loop: CASSRAGNSHYEQYF. CDR3 in DNA: TGTGCCAGCTCACGAGCCGGGAACAGTCACTACGAGCAGTACTTC.

The V gene is TRBV5-5, the J gene TRBJ1-3; the D is unclear. The germline V and J ends were trimmed by 0 bases and 0 bases, with 10 bases remaining between them. CDR3 length: 16 amino acids. CDR1 SGHKS and CDR2 YYEKEE come from the germline V gene (reference sequence). The CDR3 DNA follows: TGTGCCAGCAGCTTGGACCGCTCCTTCTCTGGAAACACCATATATTTT. It yields the protein CASSLDRSFSGNTIYF.

J is TRBJ2-7 and V is TRBV18, with D perhaps matching TRBD1 (6 bases). The V gene's germline CDR1 is KGHSH and CDR2 LQKENI. CDR3 size: 14 residues. Trimming removed 0 bases from V and 3 bases from J, with 9 bases in between. The CDR3 region has the DNA TGTGCCAGCTCACCACCAGACAGGCTCTACGAGCAGTACTTC. Protein product: CASSPPDRLYEQYF.

The chain combines TRBV6-5 with TRBJ1-5; D may be TRBD1 (5 bases). Trimming left V 7 bases short and J 7 bases short, with 17 bases between. The CDR3 runs 14 residues. Germline-derived CDR1 and CDR2 are MNHEY and SVGAGI. CDR3 loop: CASTQSGMGQPQHF. CDR3 bases: TGTGCCAGCACCCAATCAGGGATGGGCCAGCCCCAGCATTTT.

The chain links TRBV5-1 to TRBJ2-7; tentatively, D is TRBD2 (5 bases). Germline assignment: CDR1 SGHRS and CDR2 YFSETQ. The CDR3 contains 14 residues. The V end was cut by 5 bases, the J end by 2 bases, with 14 bases between. In DNA, the CDR3 is TGCGCCAGCAGACCTATTGGGAGTACCTACGAGCAGTACTTC. Translating gives CASRPIGSTYEQYF.

This chain joins TRBV20-1 and TRBJ2-5; D call uncertain. The CDR3 is made up of 11 amino acids. The germline V gene encodes CDR1 DFQATT and CDR2 SNEGSKA (reference sequence). V lost 2 bases, J lost 5 bases, and 6 bases lay in between. DNA of the CDR3: TGCAGTGCTAGACACTTGGAGACCCAGTACTTC. This gives the protein CSARHLETQYF.

The chain combines TRBV5-4 with TRBJ1-3, with TRBD1 matching over 7 bases. This CDR3 is built from 15 residues. The V gene end was trimmed by 0 bases and the J gene end by 7 bases; junction bases not matched to a gene: 7. Germline CDR1 SGHNT, CDR2 YYREEE (reference sequence). CDR3 residues: CASSLAVDRANTIYF. In DNA, the CDR3 is TGTGCCAGCAGCTTGGCCGTCGACAGGGCCAACACCATATATTTT.

Concerning this clone: One end of the junction does not line up with germline, which may come from a read error. The chain links TRBV7-8 to TRBJ1-5, with 8 bases identical to TRBD1. The CDR3 has 15 residues. The germline gives CDR1 SGHVS, CDR2 FQNEAQ. DNA of the CDR3: TGTGCCAGCGGCTTTGAGACAGGGGGCAATCAGCCCCAGCATTTT. Its translation: CASGFETGGNQPQHF.

The chain recombines TRBV3-1 (or the pseudogene TRBV3-2) with TRBJ2-1; D remains ambiguous. There are 12 residues in the CDR3. The V end was cut by 2 bases, the J end by 12 bases, with 11 bases between. The V gene's germline CDR1 is LGHDT and CDR2 YNNKEL (reference sequence). Written as DNA, the CDR3 is TGTGCCAGCAGCCAAACGGGCTTTGGGCAGTTCTTC. Protein product: CASSQTGFGQFF.

The V and J genes are TRBV5-4 and TRBJ2-5; no firm D call. Looked up from germline, CDR1 is SGHNT and CDR2 is YYREEE (reference sequence). CDR3 length equals 14 residues. The germline V and J ends were trimmed by 0 bases and 5 bases, with 11 bases remaining between them. CDR3 sequence: CASSLGLRRETQYF. Written as DNA, the CDR3 is TGTGCCAGCAGCTTGGGGCTGAGAAGGGAGACCCAGTACTTC.

The chain is built from TRBV6-2 or TRBV6-3 and TRBJ2-6, with D possibly TRBD2 on 6 matching bases. The V gene's germline CDR1 is MNHEY and CDR2 SVGEGT. There are 17 residues in the CDR3. The ends were cut back, 2 bases at V and 3 bases at J, with 14 bases in the middle. CDR3 coding DNA: TGTGCCAGCAGTTACGGTGGTAGCGGCGGTGGGGCCAACGTCCTGACTTTC. Its protein is CASSYGGSGGGANVLTF.

The CDR3 loop is CASMGTASLYNEQFF. CDR3 in DNA: TGTGCCAGCATGGGGACAGCAAGCCTCTACAATGAGCAGTTCTTC. The chain combines TRBV6-6 with TRBJ2-1; 7 positions match TRBD1. V shed 7 bases and J 3 bases; nucleotides not matched to a gene: 9. Germline loops: CDR1 MNHNY, CDR2 SVGAGI (reference sequence). The CDR3 has 15 residues.

This chain links TRBV3-1 (or the pseudogene TRBV3-2) with TRBJ2-7; no clear D gene. In germline, CDR1 is LGHDT, CDR2 YNNKEL (reference sequence). V was pared by 1 base and J by 3 bases, with 7 bases between. The CDR3 totals 13 residues. Written as DNA, the CDR3 is TGTGCCAGCAGCCAAGGCCTGATCTACGAGCAGTACTTC. Its protein is CASSQGLIYEQYF.